One and the same sample provided the 27 T cell receptor beta chains below, sequenced in a study of radiotherapy plus CTLA-4 blockade in lung cancer. TCRdb's table, derived via immunoSEQ multiplex PCR, lists solely in-frame clones and lacks some. The table shows about 45,000 clones, with more than 60% occurring only once. Sample: peripheral blood, taken from a patient treated with radiotherapy plus ipilimumab. These receptors were taken from a human donor with non-small cell lung cancer who had a partial response to radiotherapy plus ipilimumab.

This rearrangement joins TRBV5-6 to TRBJ2-3, with D perhaps TRBD1 (6 bases). CDR1 is SGHDT and CDR2 is YYEEEE in the germline V gene. This CDR3 has 18 residues. The V end was cut by 1 base, the J end by 6 bases, with 24 bases between. CDR3 in DNA: TGTGCCAGCAGCTTGTCCAGATACAACAGGGCCCCCGGGGATACGCAGTATTTT. This codes for CASSLSRYNRAPGDTQYF.

The chain employs TRBV7-9 and TRBJ2-2; D is undetermined. V lost 5 bases, J lost 2 bases, and 9 bases lay in between. The CDR3 covers 14 residues. Germline assignment: CDR1 SEHNR and CDR2 FQNEAQ (reference sequence). CDR3 amino acids: CASSPLLNTGELFF. The CDR3 DNA sequence: TGTGCCAGCAGCCCGCTACTCAACACCGGGGAGCTGTTTTTT.

The rearrangement joins TRBV6-1 to TRBJ1-5, with 7 bases aligning to TRBD1. Germline CDR1 reads MNHNS; CDR2 reads SASEGT. V trimming: 5 bases; J trimming: 7 bases; junction bases outside the gene matches: 5. The CDR3 sequence is 13 residues long. The CDR3 DNA is TGTGCCAGCAGTCCTGACAGGGAACAGCCCCAGCATTTT. This sequence encodes CASSPDREQPQHF.

This chain links TRBV29-1 with TRBJ2-3; possible D gene TRBD2, 5 bases. CDR3 length: 12 amino acids. Trimming pared 7 bases from V and 2 bases from J, leaving 10 bases between. Per the germline V gene, CDR1 is SQVTM and CDR2 is ANQGSEA. The CDR3, as DNA: TGCAGCGCCCAAGCGGCCACAGATACGCAGTATTTT. Translation gives CSAQAATDTQYF.

The chain combines TRBV18 with TRBJ2-5; 10 positions agree with TRBD1. The V gene's germline CDR1 is KGHSH and CDR2 LQKENI. After removal of 5 bases from V and 3 bases from J, the junction contained 6 bases not matched to a gene. The CDR3 is 15 amino acids. CDR3 sequence reads: CASSVTGGPEETQYF. For the CDR3, the DNA is TGTGCCAGCTCAGTGACAGGGGGCCCAGAAGAGACCCAGTACTTC.

This chain uses TRBV6-1 with TRBJ1-1, with a tentative D call TRBD1 (5 bases). V was pared by 7 bases and J by 1 base, with 7 bases between. CDR3 length: 12 residues. Germline values: CDR1 MNHNS, CDR2 SASEGT. The CDR3 region is CASKGANTEAFF. CDR3 sequence (DNA): TGTGCCAGCAAAGGGGCGAACACTGAAGCTTTCTTT.

A note on this clone: A clone one base away is much larger, so this may be a read error. The sample contains more than one DNA sequence encoding this CDR3. This rearrangement joins TRBV4-2 to TRBJ1-6; D not resolved. This CDR3 contains 15 residues. Germline CDR1 LGHNA, CDR2 YNFKEQ. CDR3 loop: CASSQPQEDNSPLHF. The CDR3 bases are TGTGCCAGCAGCCAGCCCCAGGAAGATAATTCCCCCCTCCACTTT.

V and J are TRBV7-8 and TRBJ2-2; 8 bases fit TRBD2. The CDR3 runs 17 residues. V lost 1 base, J lost 3 bases, and 7 bases stayed unmatched. CDR1 is SGHVS and CDR2 is FQNEAQ in the germline V gene. The DNA for the CDR3 is TGTGCCAGCAGCTTAGGTAGCGGGGTTATCGACACCGGGGAGCTGTTTTTT. Protein: CASSLGSGVIDTGELFF.

This clone was found many times. The chain recombines TRBV5-1 with TRBJ1-1; 8 nucleotides align to TRBD1. Germline V gene sequence: CDR1 SGHRS, CDR2 YFSETQ. This CDR3 is built from 14 residues. With V trimmed by 3 bases and J by 4 bases, 5 bases remained unmatched. The CDR3 coding sequence is TGCGCCAGCAGCTGGACAGGGACTACCACTGAAGCTTTCTTT. This translates into CASSWTGTTTEAFF.

This clone has more than one count but fewer than ten. The V gene is TRBV11-2, the J gene TRBJ1-1; D ambiguous. CDR3 length: 15 amino acids. Trimming took 6 bases from V and 1 from J, leaving 15 bases between them. CDR1 and CDR2 (germline): SGHAT, FQNNGV. The CDR3: CASSSRGIANTEAFF. CDR3 nucleotides: TGTGCCAGCAGTAGCCGAGGGATAGCGAACACTGAAGCTTTCTTT.

This chain links TRBV14 with TRBJ2-3, with TRBD1 identical over 7 bases. CDR3 length equals 15 residues. Losses at the gene ends were 1 base for V and 4 bases for J; bases not matched to a gene: 5. Germline lookup yields CDR1 SGHDN and CDR2 FVKESK. The DNA for the CDR3 is TGTGCCAGCAGCCAAGGAGACAGGGATGCAGATACGCAGTATTTT. Amino acids: CASSQGDRDADTQYF.

This clone was counted between two and nine times. This CDR3 reads CASSSQGAENTEAFF. The CDR3 DNA is TGTGCCAGCAGTTCGCAGGGGGCAGAGAACACTGAAGCTTTCTTT. The chain couples TRBV6-1 to TRBJ1-1, with 8 bases fitting TRBD1. Germline V gives CDR1 MNHNS, CDR2 SASEGT. The trim removed 5 bases at V and 1 base at J, leaving 6 bases unmatched. The CDR3 extends over 15 amino acids.

Notes on this clone: The same CDR3 also results from other DNA sequences found in this sample. The V call is TRBV7-2, the J call TRBJ1-5; 7 bases fit TRBD1. Trimming removed 5 bases from V and 6 bases from J; junction bases left unmatched: 4. The germline V gene encodes CDR1 SGHTA and CDR2 FQGNSA. There are 13 residues in the CDR3. CDR3 nucleotide sequence: TGTGCCAGCAGCCCGGACAGGTTTCAGCCCCAGCATTTT. Protein sequence: CASSPDRFQPQHF.

The chain has TRBV9 and TRBJ2-2, with 8 bases matching TRBD2. Germline values: CDR1 SGDLS, CDR2 YYNGEE. The CDR3 loop spans 15 amino acids. J lost 1 base, V lost 3 bases, and 2 bases had no gene match. The CDR3 coding sequence is TGTGCCAGCAGCGCAAGCGGGAGGAACACCGGGGAGCTGTTTTTT. Amino acids: CASSASGRNTGELFF.

The CDR3 DNA follows: TGTGCCACCAGCAGACGGTCCGGGGGACGGCTTGAAGCTTTCTTT. It translates to CATSRRSGGRLEAFF. The V and J genes are TRBV15 and TRBJ1-1, with a tentative D call TRBD1 (5 bases). CDR3 length equals 15 residues. CDR1 is LNHNV, CDR2 YYDKDF, per germline (reference sequence). Trimming took off 2 bases at V and 7 bases at J, with 17 bases between the two ends.

This clone came up a few times. This rearrangement joins TRBV2 to TRBJ2-5, with TRBD2 as a possible D gene (5 bases). This CDR3 contains 15 residues. Per germline, CDR1 SNHLY and CDR2 FYNNEI. V dropped 6 bases and J dropped 1 base, with 15 bases sitting between them. CDR3 protein: CASSRTRGLQETQYF. The CDR3 DNA sequence: TGTGCCAGCAGCAGAACTAGAGGCCTCCAAGAGACCCAGTACTTC.

This clone was observed a few times. The V and J genes are TRBV2 and TRBJ1-5; unclear D gene. Germline V gene sequence: CDR1 SNHLY, CDR2 FYNNEI. Trimming removed 8 bases at V and 7 bases at J, with 18 bases between. CDR3 size: 14 residues. CDR3 loop: CASWAGSGSQPQHF. The CDR3, as DNA: TGTGCCAGCTGGGCTGGCTCCGGGAGCCAGCCCCAGCATTTT.

The chain links TRBV6-5 to TRBJ1-1; tentative D call: TRBD1 (6 bases). This CDR3 spans 14 amino acids. From germline, CDR1 is MNHEY and CDR2 SVGAGI. Trimming took off 6 bases at V and 6 bases at J, with 17 bases between the two ends. The CDR3 loop reads CASRREGGRAEAFF. The CDR3 DNA reads TGTGCCAGCAGGAGGGAGGGGGGGCGCGCTGAAGCTTTCTTT.

The V gene is TRBV28, the J gene TRBJ1-2, with 9 nucleotides matching TRBD1. The germline V gene has CDR1 MDHEN and CDR2 SYDVKM. With V trimmed by 6 bases and J by 7 bases, 12 bases remained unmatched. The CDR3 runs to 15 residues. CDR3 loop: CASRLFLGQGLGYTF. CDR3 DNA sequence: TGTGCCAGCAGACTTTTTTTAGGACAGGGGCTTGGCTACACCTTC.

The genes are TRBV9 and TRBJ1-3, with no clear D. CDR3 length: 12 residues. Germline loops: CDR1 SGDLS, CDR2 YYNGEE. Trimming shortened V by 1 base and J by 4 bases, and 3 bases separated the two germline ends. CDR3 in amino acids: CASSVQGNTIYF. CDR3 DNA: TGTGCCAGCAGCGTACAAGGAAACACCATATATTTT.

Only a few counts were recorded for this clone. The chain has TRBV9 and TRBJ1-1, with D uncertain. Trimming removed 0 bases at V and 5 bases at J, with 11 bases between. This CDR3 is 14 amino acids long. Germline V gives CDR1 SGDLS, CDR2 YYNGEE. The DNA of the CDR3 is TGTGCCAGCAGCGTAGCTCGACATTCAACTGAAGCTTTCTTT. Encoded protein: CASSVARHSTEAFF.

This clone has a handful of counts. The rearrangement uses TRBV7-3 and TRBJ1-2; the match to TRBD1 covers 7 bases. The CDR3 totals 13 residues. In germline, CDR1 is SGHTA, CDR2 FQGTGA. J was trimmed by 8 bases and V by 2 bases; bases with no gene match: 5. In nucleotides, the CDR3 is TGTGCCAGCAGCTTACAGGGGGACTTAGGCTACACCTTC. Translating gives CASSLQGDLGYTF.

The CDR3 DNA reads TGTGCCAGCAGGGAGGGAAACCAAGAGACCCAGTACTTC. This translates into CASREGNQETQYF. The chain uses TRBV6-5 and TRBJ2-5, with a weak D call TRBD2 (6 bases). The CDR3 loop spans 13 amino acids. Deletions cut 6 bases from V and 0 bases from J, with 8 bases between. Germline assignment: CDR1 MNHEY and CDR2 SVGAGI.

The V call is TRBV5-5, the J call TRBJ1-3; TRBD1 matches 7 bases. V lost 5 bases and J lost 6; bases outside the gene matches: 11. The CDR3 has 15 residues. The V gene's germline CDR1 is SGHKS and CDR2 YYEKEE (reference sequence). CDR3 nucleotide sequence: TGTGCCAGCAGTTTAAGCAGGGGGTCCGAAAACACCATATATTTT. This codes for CASSLSRGSENTIYF.

V and J are TRBV21-1 and TRBJ2-4; no check of the table's D call, TRBD2, against the DNA was made. TRBV21-1 is shown as a pseudogene. The CDR3 length is 15 residues. CDR3 DNA sequence: TGTGCCAGCAGCAAATGGGCGGGAGCAAAAAACATTCAGTACTTC. Amino acids: CASSKWAGAKNIQYF.

The chain uses TRBV2 and TRBJ1-1; maybe TRBD1 (6 bases). Germline CDR1 reads SNHLY; CDR2 reads FYNNEI. The CDR3 is 15 residues long. The V and J ends lost 6 bases and 1 base respectively, with 15 bases between them. CDR3 in amino acids: CASRARQGQNTEAFF. CDR3 DNA sequence: TGTGCCAGCAGAGCCCGGCAGGGACAGAACACTGAAGCTTTCTTT. The full variable domain, completed using reference TRBV2 and TRBJ1-1, is EPEVTQTPSHQVTQMGQEVILRCVPISNHLYFYWYRQILGQKVEFLVSFYNNEISEKSEIFDDQFSVERPDGSNFTLKIRSTKLEDSAMYFCASRARQGQNTEAFFGQGTRLTVV.

By proportion, this clone is medium-sized. V gene TRBV5-5 combines with J gene TRBJ2-7; 8 positions match TRBD1. CDR1 is SGHKS and CDR2 is YYEKEE in the germline V gene (reference sequence). CDR3 length: 17 amino acids. With 0 bases clipped from V and 5 bases from J, the junction kept 13 bases outside the gene matches. CDR3 in amino acids: CASSLEGGWTGYDEQYF. The DNA of the CDR3 is TGTGCCAGCAGCTTGGAAGGAGGATGGACAGGGTACGACGAGCAGTACTTC.